Presented here are 31 T cell receptor beta chains from one specimen sequenced in a study of brain T cells in children with intractable seizures. Time point indicated: blood from clinic visit 5 months post-surgery; TSC patient then seizure free. The protocol was immunoSEQ multiplex PCR, while the TCRdb copy is restricted to in-frame clones and leaves out a portion. The sample includes about 340,000 clones, over 85% seen only once; the top ten take around 6%. Sequenced here: peripheral blood, sampled about 5 months after surgery. The receptors were sampled from a boy under two years old with tuberous sclerosis and intractable seizures.

This clone was seen just once. V usage is TRBV19 and J usage is TRBJ1-5; D perhaps matches TRBD1 (5 bases). Trimming took 9 bases from V and 6 from J, leaving 24 bases between them. CDR1 LNHDA and CDR2 SQIVND come from the germline V gene (reference sequence). CDR3 length equals 16 residues. The CDR3 nucleotides read TGTGCCAGCCCCCGGCCAAGGGGAGGGACTACTCAGCCCCAGCATTTT. Protein: CASPRPRGGTTQPQHF.

The chain joins TRBV7-2 to TRBJ2-3, with D maybe TRBD1 (5 bases). The germline V gene has CDR1 SGHTA and CDR2 FQGNSA. The CDR3 totals 14 residues. V was shortened by 2 bases and J by 4 bases, with 10 bases between the two germline ends. Here the CDR3 reads CASSLLDTPDTQYF. Here the CDR3 DNA reads TGTGCCAGCAGCTTACTGGACACTCCAGATACGCAGTATTTT.

The chain carries TRBV10-3 and TRBJ2-7, with D possibly being TRBD1 (6 bases). Trimming stripped 0 bases from V and 2 bases from J, with 8 bases between. The CDR3 length is 14 residues. Looked up from germline, CDR1 is ENHRY and CDR2 is SYGVKD. CDR3 amino acids: CAISESRDTYEQYF. The CDR3 bases are TGTGCCATCAGTGAGTCCAGGGACACCTACGAGCAGTACTTC.

The CDR3 sequence: CASSERTRGSIETQYF. The CDR3, as DNA: TGCGCCAGCAGTGAAAGGACTAGGGGGTCTATAGAGACCCAGTACTTC. V gene TRBV10-2 combines with J gene TRBJ2-5; D perhaps matches TRBD2 (7 bases). The V and J ends lost 3 bases and 4 bases respectively, with 18 bases between them. This CDR3 contains 16 residues. The germline V gene has CDR1 WSHSY and CDR2 SAAADI.

V usage is TRBV14 and J usage is TRBJ2-1; D is perhaps TRBD1 or TRBD2 (5 bases each). V was pared by 1 base and J by 2 bases, with 30 bases between. The CDR3 totals 22 residues. The germline CDR1 and CDR2 sequences are SGHDN and FVKESK. DNA of the CDR3: TGTGCCAGCAGCCAAGGGTTGGCACGGCCCCTCGGGGTCCGGGACCCCTACAATGAGCAGTTCTTC. This gives the protein CASSQGLARPLGVRDPYNEQFF.

This clone is a singleton in its sample. The chain carries TRBV19 and TRBJ1-3; D is ambiguous. The germline gives CDR1 LNHDA, CDR2 SQIVND (reference sequence). This CDR3 comprises 12 residues. V lost 4 bases and J 4 bases, leaving 5 bases between the germline ends. The CDR3: CASSTGGNTIYF. The CDR3 DNA follows: TGTGCCAGTAGTACCGGGGGAAACACCATATATTTT.

Worth noting for this clone: A read error is possible here, since a much larger clone lies one base away. The CDR3 loop reads CASSARDRGFYEQYF. In DNA form, the CDR3 reads TGTGCCAGCAGCGCCCGGGACAGGGGTTTCTACGAGCAGTACTTC. This rearrangement joins TRBV9 to TRBJ2-7; 10 bases agree with TRBD1. V was clipped by 3 bases and J by 3 bases; unmatched bases: 6. The CDR3 runs 15 residues. Germline loops: CDR1 SGDLS, CDR2 YYNGEE.

A remark on this clone: Other nucleotide sequences from this sample produce the same CDR3. V is TRBV24-1 and J is TRBJ2-1; D is undetermined. The V gene's germline CDR1 is KGHDR and CDR2 SFDVKD. Trimming shortened V by 0 bases and J by 7 bases, and 3 bases separated the two germline ends. CDR3 length equals 12 residues. CDR3 DNA sequence: TGTGCCACCAGTGATTTGGGTAATGAGCAGTTCTTC. It is translated as CATSDLGNEQFF.

This clone was detected only once. The chain has TRBV24-1 and TRBJ1-3; 8 nucleotides line up with TRBD1. Germline V lookup: CDR1 KGHDR, CDR2 SFDVKD. V trimming: 4 bases; J trimming: 3 bases; junction bases outside the gene matches: 7. CDR3 size: 16 residues. CDR3 sequence: CATSDSDRGGGNTIYF. The CDR3 coding sequence is TGTGCCACCAGTGACTCTGACAGGGGAGGTGGAAACACCATATATTTT.

This chain connects TRBV4-2 to TRBJ2-5; no clear D. The CDR3 covers 14 residues. The germline V gene encodes CDR1 LGHNA and CDR2 YNFKEQ. V was pared by 0 bases and J by 7 bases, with 12 bases between. CDR3 nucleotide sequence: TGTGCCAGCAGCCAAGATAGGCCCCGAGGGACCCAGTACTTC. It encodes CASSQDRPRGTQYF.

This clone was counted a few times. This chain uses TRBV13 with TRBJ2-7; 7 nucleotides match TRBD2. J was trimmed by 0 bases and V by 8 bases; bases with no gene match: 13. The germline V gene has CDR1 PRHDT and CDR2 FYEKMQ (reference sequence). The CDR3 is 16 residues long. The CDR3 DNA sequence: TGTGCCAGCGGGCGGAATCGGCGGACTAGCTCCTACGAGCAGTACTTC. Translating gives CASGRNRRTSSYEQYF.

The gene calls are TRBV7-2 and TRBJ2-2; tentative D call: TRBD2 (5 bases). Per germline, CDR1 SGHTA and CDR2 FQGNSA. V shed 0 bases and J shed 6 bases, with 11 bases lying between them. The CDR3 contains 15 residues. The CDR3 region has the DNA TGTGCCAGCAGCTTAGCGAAACTGGGAGCCGGGGAGCTGTTTTTT. It encodes CASSLAKLGAGELFF.

V and J are TRBV9 and TRBJ1-3, with TRBD1 identical over 8 bases. This CDR3 contains 17 residues. Trimming at V came to 3 bases and at J to 0 bases, leaving 8 bases not matched to a gene. Germline V gene data show CDR1 as SGDLS and CDR2 as YYNGEE. The CDR3 reads CASSEWTGRTSGNTIYF. The CDR3 bases are TGTGCCAGCAGCGAGTGGACAGGGAGGACCTCTGGAAACACCATATATTTT.

The CDR3 coding sequence is TGTGCCAGCAAAAATAGCAATCAGCCCCAGCATTTT. Translation gives CASKNSNQPQHF. The rearrangement links TRBV2 to TRBJ1-5; D unresolved. This CDR3 is 12 amino acids long. Looked up from germline, CDR1 is SNHLY and CDR2 is FYNNEI. V was shortened by 7 bases and J by 0 bases, with 4 bases between the two germline ends.

DNA for the CDR3: TGTGCCAGCAGTTTAAAAGTACACACGATCTACGAGCAGTACTTC. As protein: CASSLKVHTIYEQYF. This chain uses TRBV28 with TRBJ2-7; D unclear. Germline V gene sequence: CDR1 MDHEN, CDR2 SYDVKM. There are 15 residues in the CDR3. Trimming shortened V by 2 bases and J by 3 bases, and 14 bases separated the two germline ends.

In regard to this clone: This sample also contains other DNA sequences that code for the same CDR3. V is TRBV9 and J is TRBJ1-2; 7 bases agree with TRBD1. This CDR3 comprises 14 residues. Trimming took 0 bases from V and 2 from J; bases not matched to a gene: 1. Germline-derived CDR1 and CDR2 are SGDLS and YYNGEE. The CDR3 DNA follows: TGTGCCAGCAGCGTAGGGGACAGCAACTATGGCTACACCTTC. Protein: CASSVGDSNYGYTF. Variable domain in full (rest from reference TRBV9 and TRBJ1-2): DSGVTQTPKHLITATGQRVTLRCSPRSGDLSVYWYQQSLDQGLQFLIQYYNGEERAKGNILERFSAQQFPDLHSELNLSSLELGDSALYFCASSVGDSNYGYTFGSGTRLTVV.

This clone was recorded once. CDR3 DNA sequence: TGTGCCAGCAGCCCCCCCGTGAATTTCCCCCTCCACTTT. As protein: CASSPPVNFPLHF. This sequence joins TRBV7-2 and TRBJ1-6; D gene uncertain. CDR1 and CDR2 (germline): SGHTA, FQGNSA. CDR3 size: 13 residues. Trimming pared 5 bases from V and 13 bases from J, leaving 15 bases between.

V gene TRBV29-1 combines with J gene TRBJ1-2; D not certain. This CDR3 is 13 amino acids long. Germline V lookup: CDR1 SQVTM, CDR2 ANQGSEA. V lost 0 bases, J lost 4 bases, and 9 bases lay in between. The CDR3 sequence: CSVEDPGPYGYTF. The CDR3 DNA follows: TGCAGCGTTGAAGATCCCGGACCCTATGGCTACACCTTC.

The gene calls are TRBV19 and TRBJ2-7; tentative D call: TRBD2 (5 bases). Deletions cut 5 bases from V and 0 bases from J, with 14 bases between. The length of the CDR3 is 15 residues. CDR1 is LNHDA, CDR2 SQIVND, per germline (reference sequence). CDR3 in amino acids: CASSGSGSSSYEQYF. The DNA for the CDR3 is TGTGCCAGTAGTGGGAGTGGATCCAGCTCCTACGAGCAGTACTTC. The complete variable domain, with remaining parts taken from reference TRBV19 and TRBJ2-7, reads DGGITQSPKYLFRKEGQNVTLSCEQNLNHDAMYWYRQDPGQGLRLIYYSQIVNDFQKGDIAEGYSVSREKKESFPLTVTSAQKNPTAFYLCASSGSGSSSYEQYFGPGTRLTVT.

The chain recombines TRBV6-5 with TRBJ2-5, with a possible D match to TRBD1 (6 bases). Trimming left V 11 bases short and J 2 bases short, with 15 bases between. The CDR3 runs to 13 residues. CDR1 is MNHEY and CDR2 is SVGAGI in the germline V gene. CDR3 region: CACKTGKQETQYF. In nucleotides, the CDR3 is TGTGCCTGCAAGACAGGCAAACAAGAGACCCAGTACTTC.

This chain links TRBV28 with TRBJ2-7, with TRBD2 as a possible D gene (7 bases). The CDR3 consists of 16 residues. V was trimmed by 0 bases and J by 5 bases, leaving 17 bases between them. Germline V gives CDR1 MDHEN, CDR2 SYDVKM. The CDR3 sequence is CASSLWARGAGNEQYF. The CDR3, as DNA: TGTGCCAGCAGTTTATGGGCACGGGGGGCGGGCAACGAGCAGTACTTC.

V is TRBV3-1 (or the pseudogene TRBV3-2) and J is TRBJ2-5, with TRBD2 matching over 10 bases. Germline V gene lookup returns CDR1 LGHDT and CDR2 YNNKEL (reference sequence). Unmatched junction bases numbered 16, after V lost 1 base and J lost 5 bases. The CDR3 runs to 19 residues. DNA of the CDR3: TGTGCCAGCAGCCAAGGGTCGTGGTCTAGCGGGAGATTGGGGGAGACCCAGTACTTC. Protein product: CASSQGSWSSGRLGETQYF.

The chain uses TRBV19 and TRBJ2-2; TRBD2 matches at 14 bases. The germline V gene has CDR1 LNHDA and CDR2 SQIVND (reference sequence). J gave up 5 bases and V 4 bases, and 6 bases lay outside the gene matches. This CDR3 is built from 17 residues. CDR3 loop: CASSRGLAGVRTGELFF. CDR3 in DNA: TGTGCCAGTAGTAGGGGACTAGCGGGAGTGAGGACCGGGGAGCTGTTTTTT.

This chain links TRBV12-3 or TRBV12-4 with TRBJ1-1; no reliable D call. Deletions cut 3 bases from V and 2 bases from J, with 1 base between. CDR3 length: 11 amino acids. CDR3 sequence reads: CASSFNTEAFF. CDR3 coding DNA: TGTGCCAGCAGTTTCAACACTGAAGCTTTCTTT.

This clone showed up just once. The chain carries TRBV7-6 and TRBJ1-4; the D is unclear. V lost 5 bases, J lost 4 bases, and 14 bases lay in between. CDR1 is SGHVS, CDR2 FNYEAQ, per germline. This CDR3 comprises 15 residues. The CDR3 reads CASSPGPRDNEKLFF. CDR3 bases: TGTGCCAGCAGCCCAGGCCCCCGCGATAATGAAAAACTGTTTTTT.

The chain carries TRBV7-9 and TRBJ2-3; TRBD2 is a possible D gene (6 bases). Trimming left V 5 bases short and J 6 bases short, with 21 bases between. The germline V gene encodes CDR1 SEHNR and CDR2 FQNEAQ (reference sequence). There are 16 residues in the CDR3. For the CDR3, the DNA is TGTGCCAGCAGCAACCGGGACTCTTACCGGGGGGATACGCAGTATTTT. Amino acids: CASSNRDSYRGDTQYF.

V and J are TRBV28 and TRBJ2-4, with 8 bases lining up with TRBD2. V dropped 10 bases and J dropped 2; count of bases not matched to a gene: 10. The CDR3 length is 15 residues. Germline CDR1 is MDHEN and CDR2 is SYDVKM. The CDR3 protein is CATNRGGATKNIQYF. The CDR3 DNA is TGTGCCACCAATCGGGGGGGGGCAACCAAAAACATTCAGTACTTC.

This clone is a singleton in its sample. J is TRBJ2-7 and V is TRBV5-1, with D possibly TRBD1 on 5 matching bases. Trimming shortened V by 0 bases and J by 0 bases, and 10 bases separated the two germline ends. Germline V gene data show CDR1 as SGHRS and CDR2 as YFSETQ. The CDR3 is 15 amino acids. This chain's CDR3 is CASSLEQVSSYEQYF. For the CDR3, the DNA is TGCGCCAGCAGCTTGGAACAGGTAAGCTCCTACGAGCAGTACTTC. Complete variable domain (other parts from reference TRBV5-1 and TRBJ2-7): KAGVTQTPRYLIKTRGQQVTLSCSPISGHRSVSWYQQTPGQGLQFLFEYFSETQRNKGNFPGRFSGRQFSNSRSEMNVSTLELGDSALYLCASSLEQVSSYEQYFGPGTRLTVT.

V gene TRBV6-2 or TRBV6-3 combines with J gene TRBJ2-4; 8 nucleotides line up with TRBD2. From germline, CDR1 is MNHEY and CDR2 SVGEGT. CDR3 length equals 16 residues. J was trimmed by 3 bases and V by 3 bases; bases with no gene match: 7. CDR3 coding DNA: TGTGCCAGCAGTTATGACGGGAGGGCCCTCAAAAACATTCAGTACTTC. Protein sequence: CASSYDGRALKNIQYF.

The chain joins TRBV19 to TRBJ1-1; unclear D gene. The CDR3 sequence is 12 residues long. Between the trimmed V and J ends, which lost 7 bases and 8 bases, there was a span of 14 bases. The germline gives CDR1 LNHDA, CDR2 SQIVND (reference sequence). CDR3 region: CASTIDRREAFF. The CDR3 nucleotides are TGTGCCAGTACTATTGACCGAAGGGAAGCTTTCTTT.

The chain carries TRBV27 and TRBJ2-7; 10 nucleotides match TRBD1. CDR1 and CDR2 (germline): MNHEY, SMNVEV (reference sequence). With V trimmed by 6 bases and J by 2 bases, 1 base remained unmatched. The CDR3 is made up of 13 amino acids. CDR3 in DNA: TGTGCCAGCAGAGGACAGGGGGCCTACGAGCAGTACTTC. This codes for CASRGQGAYEQYF.